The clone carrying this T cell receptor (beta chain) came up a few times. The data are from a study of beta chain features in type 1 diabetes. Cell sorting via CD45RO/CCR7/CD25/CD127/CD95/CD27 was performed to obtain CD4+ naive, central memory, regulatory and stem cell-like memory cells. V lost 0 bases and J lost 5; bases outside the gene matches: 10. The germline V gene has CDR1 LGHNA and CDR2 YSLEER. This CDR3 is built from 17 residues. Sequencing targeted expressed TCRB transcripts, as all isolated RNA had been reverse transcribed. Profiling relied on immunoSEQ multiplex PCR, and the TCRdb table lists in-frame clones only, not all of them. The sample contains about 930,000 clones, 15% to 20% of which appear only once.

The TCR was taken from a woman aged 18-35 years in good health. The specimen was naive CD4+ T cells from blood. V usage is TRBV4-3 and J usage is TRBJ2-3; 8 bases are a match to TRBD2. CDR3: CASSQDEGLGSRDTQYF. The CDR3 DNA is TGCGCCAGCAGCCAAGATGAGGGACTAGGGTCCCGAGATACGCAGTATTTT.